The rows below give T cell receptor beta chains drawn from one sample of a study of graft-versus-host responses after intestinal transplantation. No antigen is known for these receptors. Produced via immunoSEQ multiplex PCR; TCRdb's table is partial and in-frame only. The data hold under 150,000 clones, with about nine tenths observed a single time. Material: unstimulated CD4+ T cells sorted from spleen or lymph node cells, obtained before intestinal transplant. The receptors were gathered from a human donor who received an intestinal transplant. The conserved cysteine and the conserved F or W are not part of the CDR3 here. Each record gives: D gene, V gene, J gene, CDR3 protein. A D gene is named only where the DNA matches it firmly.

TRBD1	TRBV30	TRBJ2-3	AWSVGQGHTQY
.	TRBV4-1	TRBJ1-4	ASSPDTDWDNEKLF
TRBD2	TRBV7-2	TRBJ2-7	ASSLAQRGGEQY
.	TRBV18	TRBJ1-5	ASSDLGGPQH
.	TRBV7-6	TRBJ1-4	ASSPRQTTNEKLF
.	TRBV30	TRBJ1-1	AWRQGKTEAF
.	TRBV7-8	TRBJ1-5	ASSHSNQPQH
.	TRBV7-9	TRBJ2-2	ASSPRLANTGELF
.	TRBV7-9	TRBJ1-4	ASSLLQGGKLF
TRBD1	TRBV5-1	TRBJ2-1	ASGGGQGAVSSYNEQF
.	TRBV10-3	TRBJ2-1	AISVRGASSYNEQF
TRBD1	TRBV4-1	TRBJ2-1	ASSQPRDRDHEQF
TRBD1	TRBV9	TRBJ2-5	ASSVTGGFMETQY
TRBD2	TRBV6-1	TRBJ2-3	ASNPAGGPDTQY
.	TRBV6-1	TRBJ1-3	ASSEDPVSGNTIY
.	TRBV27	TRBJ2-1	ASSLVRRAEQF
TRBD1	TRBV6-1	TRBJ2-7	ASSKGDRVGEQY
.	TRBV4-1	TRBJ1-1	ASSQDPSSLNTEAF
.	TRBV6-1	TRBJ2-7	ASNAGLSYSYEQY
.	TRBV18	TRBJ1-4	ASSRGVRQANEKLF
TRBD2	TRBV9	TRBJ2-5	ASSLPIAGNQETQY
TRBD2	TRBV9	TRBJ2-3	ASSEGTGTSGPSTDTQY
TRBD2	TRBV6-1	TRBJ2-7	ASSMTSGGPYEQY
.	TRBV7-2	TRBJ1-1	ASSSHTINTEAF
.	TRBV2	TRBJ2-1	ASRQGDINEQF
TRBD1	TRBV5-5	TRBJ2-3	ASSLGQGRVDTQY
TRBD2	TRBV6-9	TRBJ2-7	ASSHRSGRANEQY
TRBD1	TRBV12-5	TRBJ2-2	ASGMGQTTYTGELF
TRBD2	TRBV5-4	TRBJ2-2	ASSLKRGGLWTGELF
.	TRBV7-2	TRBJ2-7	ASSLDHYEQY
.	TRBV2	TRBJ2-7	ASRQDIEQY
TRBD2	TRBV30	.	AWSPPYRLADSYEQY
TRBD2	TRBV7-3	TRBJ2-3	ASSLKGLAGDTQY
TRBD2	TRBV5-1	TRBJ2-1	ASSLGGLAGGGHNEQF
.	TRBV7-9	TRBJ1-3	ASSFLYFGNTIY
TRBD2	TRBV27	TRBJ2-1	ASSLLAGGYNEQF
.	TRBV19	TRBJ2-1	ASSIGAGAYNEQF
.	TRBV13	TRBJ1-2	ASSLSGNYGYT
.	TRBV7-2	TRBJ2-1	ASSFEGSYNEQF
TRBD2	TRBV11-2	TRBJ2-1	ASSLGRLAGSNEQF
TRBD2	TRBV7-2	.	ASVLAAGGPHEQY
TRBD1	TRBV7-9	TRBJ1-2	ASSLGDRGKGYT